Listed below are T cell receptor beta chains from one sample, sequenced in a study of T cell responses to AZD1222 COVID-19 vaccine. Here immunoSEQ multiplex PCR was the method, and the copy in TCRdb shows in-frame clones only, minus some. The table lists about 150,000 clones, about 90% of them singletons. Sequenced here: peripheral blood, sampled on day 0 of AZD1222 vaccination. All receptors come from an adult in good health. The CDR3 runs from the conserved cysteine through the conserved F or W. The D gene is left open where the match is weak. Rows may omit the clone size; those that give it use once, few, many or a size class.

>16|NA|TRBV24-1|TRBD1|TRBJ2-2
TGTGCCACCAGTGATCTAGACAGGGGGCAGACCGGGGAGCTGTTTTTT
CATSDLDRGQTGELFF
>15|NA|TRBV6-5|NA|TRBJ1-6
TGTGCCAGCAGCGCGGACAGCTCCTATAATTCACCCCTCCACTTT
CASSADSSYNSPLHF
>18|NA|TRBV4-1|TRBD1|TRBJ2-5
TGCGCCAGCAGCCAGGCCCAGGGGACAGGGGGCGACGGGGAGACCCAGTACTTC
CASSQAQGTGGDGETQYF
>16|NA|TRBV7-9|NA|TRBJ2-5
TGTGCCAGCAGCTTAGGGGGTGGGGACACCCAAGAGACCCAGTACTTC
CASSLGGGDTQETQYF
>13|NA|TRBV19|NA|TRBJ2-3
TGTGCCAGTAGCGGCCGTTTAGTGGATACGCAGTATTTT
CASSGRLVDTQYF
>13|NA|TRBV7-2|TRBD2|TRBJ2-1
TGTGCCAGCAGCTTAGAGGCTAGCGGGACTAAGTTCTTC
CASSLEASGTKFF
>14|NA|TRBV19|NA|TRBJ2-7
TGTGCCAGTAGTACCCTGACAGGTACCTACGAGCAGTACTTC
CASSTLTGTYEQYF
>16|NA|TRBV4-3|NA|TRBJ1-2
TGCGCCAGCAGCCAAGATCTCGTGCCCTCTCACGATGGCTACACCTTC
CASSQDLVPSHDGYTF
>15|NA|TRBV3-1/TRBV3-2|NA|TRBJ1-5
TGTGCCAGCAGCCAAGAAGGGACATTTCCCCAGCCCCAGCATTTT
CASSQEGTFPQPQHF
>15|NA|TRBV5-6|NA|TRBJ1-2
TGTGCCAGCAGCTTGTCCCCAGGGGAAGGCTATGGCTACACCTTC
CASSLSPGEGYGYTF
>11|NA|TRBV27|NA|TRBJ2-2
TGTGCCAGCAGCAACACCGGGGAGCTGTTTTTT
CASSNTGELFF
>14|NA|TRBV5-1|NA|TRBJ1-1
TGCGCCAGCAGTCCGTGGCAGGCGAACACTGAAGCTTTCTTT
CASSPWQANTEAFF
>14|NA|TRBV18|NA|TRBJ1-3
TGTGCCAGCTCACCACTACAGTCGGAAACAACCATATATTTT
CASSPLQSETTIYF
>12|NA|TRBV12-5|NA|TRBJ1-1
TGTGCTAGTGGTCCCAGCCCGCAGAAAGCTTTCTTT
CASGPSPQKAFF
>16|NA|TRBV15|TRBD1|TRBJ1-4
TGTGCCACCAGCAGGGGACAGATCGCAACTAATGAAAAACTGTTTTTT
CATSRGQIATNEKLFF
>15|NA|TRBV7-3|TRBD1|TRBJ1-1
TGTGCCAGCAGCTTATATGGACCCGGGACAGGTGAAGCTTTCTTT
CASSLYGPGTGEAFF
>13|NA|TRBV6-5|NA|TRBJ1-1
TGTGCCAGCAGAGGGACATTGAACACTGAAGCTTTCTTT
CASRGTLNTEAFF
>12|NA|TRBV19|NA|TRBJ1-6
TGTGCCAGTAGTACCGTAAGATCACCCCTCCACTTT
CASSTVRSPLHF
>14|NA|TRBV30|NA|TRBJ1-1
TGTGCCTGGAGTGTAGGACGGGGTATCTTGAAAGCTTTCTTT
CAWSVGRGILKAFF
>15|NA|TRBV7-2|TRBD1|TRBJ1-3
TGTGCCAGCAGCTTCCCGACAGGGGCTGGAAACACCATATATTTT
CASSFPTGAGNTIYF
>13|NA|TRBV7-2|TRBD1|TRBJ1-2
TGTGCCAGCAGCTTCAGACAGGGAGATGGCTACACCTTC
CASSFRQGDGYTF
>13|NA|TRBV7-2|NA|TRBJ2-3
TGTGCCAGCAGTTTAAGACTTAGGGATACGCAGTATTTT
CASSLRLRDTQYF
>16|NA|TRBV6-1|NA|TRBJ1-5
TGTGCCAGCAGTGAATCTCAATGGAGGGGTTTAGGGCCCCAGCATTTT
CASSESQWRGLGPQHF
>15|NA|TRBV9|NA|TRBJ1-4
TGTGCCAGCAGAGGGGGGCTTGGTGAAAATGAAAAACTGTTTTTT
CASRGGLGENEKLFF
>16|NA|TRBV7-9|TRBD2|TRBJ2-1
TGTGCCAGCAGCTTCCCGACTAGCGGGAGCCACAATGAGCAGTTCTTC
CASSFPTSGSHNEQFF
>15|NA|TRBV27|TRBD2|TRBJ2-1
TGTGCCAGCAGTTTCTCACTAGCGGGAGTCAATGAGCAGTTCTTC
CASSFSLAGVNEQFF
>22|NA|TRBV2|TRBD1|TRBJ1-1
TGTGCCAGCAGTGAAGCGCACGGGCAGGGGGCCACTCTGATTTACATGAACACTGAAGCTTTCTTT
CASSEAHGQGATLIYMNTEAFF
>16|NA|TRBV5-5|NA|TRBJ2-7
TGTGCCAGCAGCTTGGAAGGGGGGACTGCGACCTACGAGCAGTACTTC
CASSLEGGTATYEQYF
>16|NA|TRBV6-6|NA|TRBJ2-1
TGTGCCAGCAGACATACTAGGGTCGTAGGCTACAATGAGCAGTTCTTC
CASRHTRVVGYNEQFF
>15|NA|TRBV7-8|NA|TRBJ1-5
TGTGCCAGCAGCTTCTCGGACACGAGCAATCAGCCCCAGCATTTT
CASSFSDTSNQPQHF
>13|NA|TRBV6-5|NA|TRBJ1-2
TGTGCCAGCAGTTTCCAACTGGAAGATGGCTACACCTTC
CASSFQLEDGYTF
>15|NA|TRBV21-1|NA|TRBJ1-6
TGTGCCAGCAGCAAAGACCAGGGGGCAGGTTCACCCCTCCACTTT
CASSKDQGAGSPLHF
>14|once|TRBV7-2|NA|TRBJ1-5
TGTGCCAGCAGTTCAGGATATAGCAATCAGCCCCAGCATTTT
CASSSGYSNQPQHF
>16|once|TRBV19|NA|TRBJ2-2
TGTGCCAGTACCGAACAGGGGAGGCGTAGGACCGGGGAGCTGTTTTTT
CASTEQGRRRTGELFF
>13|NA|TRBV2|NA|TRBJ2-7
TGTGCCAGCAGTGGTTCGGGAGCCTACGAGCAGTACTTC
CASSGSGAYEQYF
>16|NA|TRBV7-2|NA|TRBJ1-1
TGTGCCAGCAGCCCCCCCTGGGGAGGGAGGAACACTGAAGCTTTCTTT
CASSPPWGGRNTEAFF